The entry below describes one TCR beta chain. Only in-frame clones appear in the TCRdb table, and some are missing; sequencing was by immunoSEQ multiplex PCR. The sample lists fewer than 40,000 clones, roughly 90% seen once, with over 9.5% in the top ten. The data were taken from a study of blood T cell repertoires in COVID-19. The junction had 8 bases not matched to a gene; V was cut back by 5 bases and J by 2 bases. Germline V gene data show CDR1 as MNHEY and CDR2 as SMNVEV (reference sequence). The CDR3 has 15 amino acids. Sequencing input: peripheral blood. The TCR sequence derives from a human donor in a cohort sampled during active COVID-19. The V gene is TRBV27, the J gene TRBJ2-7; 8 bases line up with TRBD1. The CDR3 coding sequence is TGTGCCAGCAGTGCACCGGGACAGGTCCCCTACGAGCAGTACTTC. It encodes CASSAPGQVPYEQYF.